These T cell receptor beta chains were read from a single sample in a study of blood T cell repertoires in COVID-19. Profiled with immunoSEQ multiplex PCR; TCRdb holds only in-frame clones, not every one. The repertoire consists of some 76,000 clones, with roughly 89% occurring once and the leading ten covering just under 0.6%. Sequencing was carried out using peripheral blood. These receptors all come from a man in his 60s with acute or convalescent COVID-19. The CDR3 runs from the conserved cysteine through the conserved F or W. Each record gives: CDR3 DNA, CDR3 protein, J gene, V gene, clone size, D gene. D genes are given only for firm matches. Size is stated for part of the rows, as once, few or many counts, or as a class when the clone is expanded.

TGTGCCAGCAGCCCACGGGACAGTGGCTTTGGGACCCAGTACTTC,CASSPRDSGFGTQYF,TRBJ2-5,TRBV7-3,-,TRBD1
TGCAGCGTTGAGACAGGGGTGGGGACTGAAGCTTTCTTT,CSVETGVGTEAFF,TRBJ1-1,TRBV29-1,-,TRBD1
TGTGCCAGCAGCTCGGGACGGGACAGGGTGGGTGGCTACACCTTC,CASSSGRDRVGGYTF,TRBJ1-2,TRBV7-2,-,TRBD1
TGTGCCAGCAGCGCTTCCGGGTGGGGGGATCAGCCCCAGCATTTT,CASSASGWGDQPQHF,TRBJ1-5,TRBV9,-,-
TGCGCCAGCAGCTTGGCCGGGTTACTAGCGGCCCGACGGGGGGAGACCCAGTACTTC,CASSLAGLLAARRGETQYF,TRBJ2-5,TRBV5-1,-,TRBD2
TGTGCCAGCAGCTTAGCCCAGACACTCTCTGGAAACACCATATATTTT,CASSLAQTLSGNTIYF,TRBJ1-3,TRBV7-9,-,-
TGTGCCAGCAGCCAAGGGTCGGGAGACTACAATGAGCAGTTCTTC,CASSQGSGDYNEQFF,TRBJ2-1,TRBV4-2,-,-
TGTGCCAGCAGCCCCCCAGGGAGGGGCAATGAAAAACTGTTTTTT,CASSPPGRGNEKLFF,TRBJ1-4,TRBV7-9,-,-
TGTGCCAGCAGTGAAGCGGGGCAGAGCTACGAGCAGTACTTC,CASSEAGQSYEQYF,TRBJ2-7,TRBV6-1,-,-
TGTGCCAGTAGTCCACACAGGAACACCGGGGAGCTGTTTTTT,CASSPHRNTGELFF,TRBJ2-2,TRBV19,-,-
TGTGCCTGGAAAGACAGGAGCTCCTACAATGAGCAGTTCTTC,CAWKDRSSYNEQFF,TRBJ2-1,TRBV30,-,-
TGTGCCAGCAGCCCTCCGTGGGGGGCCGGGGAGCTGTTTTTT,CASSPPWGAGELFF,TRBJ2-2,TRBV27,-,-
TGCGCCAGCAGCTTGGAGGGGGGGAGCTCCTACGAGCAGTACTTC,CASSLEGGSSYEQYF,TRBJ2-7,TRBV5-1,-,-
TGTGCCAGCAGTTTCGCCACAGAACCGGGACACCTATACAATGAGCAGTTCTTC,CASSFATEPGHLYNEQFF,TRBJ2-1,TRBV27,-,-
TGTGCCAGCAGCTTGCAGGCACACCGCACAGATACGCAGTATTTT,CASSLQAHRTDTQYF,TRBJ2-3,TRBV7-2,-,-
TGTGCCAGCTCCTCCCCGTTAGAGACCCAGTACTTC,CASSSPLETQYF,TRBJ2-5,TRBV7-8,-,-
TGTGCCAGCAGCGTAGGGCAGGAGAACACTGAAGCTTTCTTT,CASSVGQENTEAFF,TRBJ1-1,TRBV9,-,-
TGTGCCAGCGCTCCTGATGGGACAGGGGGCGCTGGGGCCAACGTCCTGACTTTC,CASAPDGTGGAGANVLTF,TRBJ2-6,TRBV4-2,-,TRBD1
TGTGCCTGGAGTGTAGGGGCGGGGACCGAGCAGTACTTC,CAWSVGAGTEQYF,TRBJ2-7,TRBV30,-,-
TGTGCCAGCAGGAGCCAGGGTAGTTCCTACGAGCAGTACTTC,CASRSQGSSYEQYF,TRBJ2-7,TRBV5-4,-,-
TGTGCCAGCCATACCCGGACAGGTTCCTACGAGCAGTACTTC,CASHTRTGSYEQYF,TRBJ2-7,TRBV27,-,TRBD1
TGTGCCTGGAGGTGGGCGGGCTATGGCTACACCTTC,CAWRWAGYGYTF,TRBJ1-2,TRBV30,-,-
TGTGCCAGCAGTGGACAGGGCCCATCCACAGATACGCAGTATTTT,CASSGQGPSTDTQYF,TRBJ2-3,TRBV5-4,-,TRBD1
TGTGCCAGCAGCGTACCGATGACAGGGTCCCTCTCTGGAAACACCATATATTTT,CASSVPMTGSLSGNTIYF,TRBJ1-3,TRBV9,-,TRBD1
TGCGCCAGCAAGCAGGGTAGTACCGGGGAGCTGTTTTTT,CASKQGSTGELFF,TRBJ2-2,TRBV5-1,-,-
TGTGCCAGCAGCCCCCCCGGAGGGAATCAGCCCCAGCATTTT,CASSPPGGNQPQHF,TRBJ1-5,TRBV28,few,-
TGCAGCGTTAGCGTCGAATCAGATACGCAGTATTTT,CSVSVESDTQYF,TRBJ2-3,TRBV29-1,-,-
TGTGCCAGCAGCTTAGATTCGGGACTGAACACCGGGGAGCTGTTTTTT,CASSLDSGLNTGELFF,TRBJ2-2,TRBV7-2,-,-
TGTGCCAGCAGCCGTTACCGCCAGTCCTACGAGCAGTACTTC,CASSRYRQSYEQYF,TRBJ2-7,TRBV7-2,-,-
TGTGCCAGCAGCTACAGAACAGTTACCCCGAACACCGGGGAGCTGTTTTTT,CASSYRTVTPNTGELFF,TRBJ2-2,TRBV5-5,-,-
TGTGCCAGCAGCTTGCCCGCAGGCGATGCCGGAAACACCATATATTTT,CASSLPAGDAGNTIYF,TRBJ1-3,TRBV5-4,-,-